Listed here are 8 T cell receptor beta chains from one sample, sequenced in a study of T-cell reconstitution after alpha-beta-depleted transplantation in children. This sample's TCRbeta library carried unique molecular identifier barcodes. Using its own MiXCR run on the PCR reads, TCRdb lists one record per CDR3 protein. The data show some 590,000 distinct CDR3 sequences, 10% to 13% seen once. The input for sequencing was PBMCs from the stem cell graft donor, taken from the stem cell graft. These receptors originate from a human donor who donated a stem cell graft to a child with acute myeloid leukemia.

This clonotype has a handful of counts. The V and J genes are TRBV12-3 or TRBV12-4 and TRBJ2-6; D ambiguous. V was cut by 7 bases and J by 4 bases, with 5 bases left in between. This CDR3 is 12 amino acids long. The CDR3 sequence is CASTTGANVLTF. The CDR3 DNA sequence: TGTGCCAGCACGACGGGGGCCAACGTCCTGACTTTC.

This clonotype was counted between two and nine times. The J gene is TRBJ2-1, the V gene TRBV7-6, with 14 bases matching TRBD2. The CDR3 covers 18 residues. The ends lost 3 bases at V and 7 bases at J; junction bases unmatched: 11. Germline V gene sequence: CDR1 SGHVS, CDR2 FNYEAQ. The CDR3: CASSFGTSGSSFGNEQFF. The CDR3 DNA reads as TGTGCCAGCAGCTTCGGGACTAGCGGGAGCAGCTTTGGGAATGAGCAGTTCTTC.

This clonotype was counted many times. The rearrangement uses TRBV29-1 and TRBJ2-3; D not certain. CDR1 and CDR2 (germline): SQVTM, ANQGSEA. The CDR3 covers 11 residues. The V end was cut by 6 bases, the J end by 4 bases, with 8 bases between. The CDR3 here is CSVPRADTQYF. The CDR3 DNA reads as TGCAGCGTACCCCGGGCAGATACGCAGTATTTT.

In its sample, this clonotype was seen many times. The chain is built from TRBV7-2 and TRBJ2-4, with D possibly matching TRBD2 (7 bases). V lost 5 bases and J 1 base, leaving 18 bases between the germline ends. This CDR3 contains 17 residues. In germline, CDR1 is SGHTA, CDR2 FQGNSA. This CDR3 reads CASSQGGGGAAKNIQYF. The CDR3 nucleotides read TGTGCCAGCAGCCAGGGAGGGGGAGGAGCGGCCAAAAACATTCAGTACTTC.

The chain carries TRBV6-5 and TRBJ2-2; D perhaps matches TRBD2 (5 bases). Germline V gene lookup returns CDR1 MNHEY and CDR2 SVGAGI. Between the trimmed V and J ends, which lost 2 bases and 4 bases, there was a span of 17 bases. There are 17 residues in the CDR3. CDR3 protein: CASSYLTSNIGTGELFF. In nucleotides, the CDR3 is TGTGCCAGCAGTTACCTAACTAGTAATATCGGCACCGGGGAGCTGTTTTTT.

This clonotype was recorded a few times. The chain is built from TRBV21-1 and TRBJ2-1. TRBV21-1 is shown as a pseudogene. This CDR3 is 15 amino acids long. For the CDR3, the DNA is TGTGCCAGCAGCATCCAGACGGACTCATACAATGAGCAGTTCTTC. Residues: CASSIQTDSYNEQFF.

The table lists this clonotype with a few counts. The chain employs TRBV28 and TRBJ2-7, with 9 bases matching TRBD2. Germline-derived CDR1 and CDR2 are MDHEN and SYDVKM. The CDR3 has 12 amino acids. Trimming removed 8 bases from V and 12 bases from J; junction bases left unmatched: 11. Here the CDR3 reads CASGFPWREGYF. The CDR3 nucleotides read TGTGCCAGCGGATTCCCCTGGCGGGAGGGGTACTTC.

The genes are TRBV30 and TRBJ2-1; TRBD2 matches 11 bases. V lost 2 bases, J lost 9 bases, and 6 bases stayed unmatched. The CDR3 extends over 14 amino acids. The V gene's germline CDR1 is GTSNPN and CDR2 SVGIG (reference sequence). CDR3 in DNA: TGTGCCTGGAGTACTAGCGGGAGCACGGCTGAGCAGTTCTTC. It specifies CAWSTSGSTAEQFF.